The T cell receptor (beta chain) described here comes from a study of CD8 T cells in Susac syndrome. V was pared by 5 bases and J by 0 bases, with 8 bases between. The length of the CDR3 is 14 residues. CDR1 is MDHEN, CDR2 SYDVKM, per germline. When the RNA was reverse transcribed, random hexamers were used with an input of about 0.5 to 1 ug. TCRdb itself ran the immunoSEQ multiplex PCR reads through MiXCR, one entry per CDR3 protein. This sample carries tens of thousands of distinct CDR3 sequences, 94% of them seen once, and the ten largest clones take about 0.27%. This clonotype was counted a few times.

Material for sequencing was CD8+ T cells from PBMCs. The rearrangement uses TRBV28 and TRBJ2-1, with D unresolved. This receptor was obtained from a human donor in good health. In nucleotides, the CDR3 is TGTGCCAGCAGTGCACCAAGCTCCTACAATGAGCAGTTCTTC. Its translation is CASSAPSSYNEQFF. Based on the CDR3 plus reference TRBV28 and TRBJ2-1, the full variable domain is DVKVTQSSRYLVKRTGEKVFLECVQDMDHENMFWYRQDPGLGLRLIYFSYDVKMKEKGDIPEGYSVSREKKERFSLILESASTNQTSMYLCASSAPSSYNEQFFGPGTRLTVL.